Listed below are T cell receptor beta chains from one sample, sequenced in a study of T cells in localized non-small cell lung cancer. Assay: immunoSEQ multiplex PCR; the TCRdb copy retains only in-frame clones and omits some. The top ten hold 4% to 5% of the sample, which has fewer than 40,000 clones, approximately 84% seen once. The sample consisted of peripheral blood, taken before any cancer treatment. The source is an older male donor with stage III lung adenocarcinoma. CDR3s include the opening cysteine and the closing phenylalanine or tryptophan. A D gene is named only where the DNA matches it firmly. The size field is filled for only some rows; it gives once, few, many or a size class.

V gene	D gene	clone size	J gene	CDR3 protein	CDR3 DNA
TRBV9	TRBD1	.	TRBJ2-5	CASSVYGTGETQYF	TGTGCCAGCAGCGTATATGGGACAGGAGAGACCCAGTACTTC
TRBV4-2	.	few	TRBJ1-5	CASSQSRAGGNQPQHF	TGTGCCAGCAGCCAGTCAAGGGCCGGGGGCAATCAGCCCCAGCATTTT
TRBV15	.	.	TRBJ1-3	CATSRANGNTIYF	TGTGCCACCAGCAGGGCAAATGGAAACACCATATATTTT
TRBV5-1	.	.	TRBJ1-2	CASSLSSGLTHYANYGYTF	TGCGCCAGCAGCTTGTCCTCGGGATTGACACACTATGCTAACTATGGCTACACCTTC
TRBV14	TRBD1	.	TRBJ1-3	CASSQDLPLGQSVGNTIYF	TGTGCCAGCAGCCAAGATCTACCCCTGGGACAGTCTGTTGGAAACACCATATATTTT
TRBV29-1	TRBD1	.	TRBJ1-2	CSEGTGRGYTF	TGCAGCGAGGGGACAGGGCGCGGCTACACCTTC
TRBV6-4	.	few	TRBJ2-3	CASSPGPGAGTDTQYF	TGTGCCAGCAGTCCAGGGCCCGGGGCAGGCACAGATACGCAGTATTTT
TRBV6-6	.	.	TRBJ1-1	CASSPGNTEAFF	TGTGCCAGCAGTCCAGGTAACACTGAAGCTTTCTTT
TRBV9	.	.	TRBJ2-1	CASSVGFDNEQFF	TGTGCCAGCAGCGTAGGGTTCGACAATGAGCAGTTCTTC
TRBV27	.	.	TRBJ1-6	CASSPPQGMAYNSPLHF	TGTGCCAGCAGCCCACCACAGGGAATGGCCTATAATTCACCCCTCCACTTT
TRBV7-6	.	.	TRBJ1-4	CASSAWAQFNEKLFF	TGTGCCAGCAGCGCCTGGGCACAGTTTAATGAAAAACTGTTTTTT
TRBV29-1	.	.	TRBJ2-3	CSVGGGSDTQYF	TGCAGCGTTGGAGGGGGATCAGATACGCAGTATTTT
TRBV6-5	.	.	TRBJ1-1	CASTSNTEAFF	TGTGCCAGCACCTCGAACACTGAAGCTTTCTTT
TRBV7-8	.	.	TRBJ2-7	CASSLALGGGNYEQYF	TGTGCCAGCAGCTTAGCGCTCGGGGGAGGAAACTACGAGCAGTACTTC